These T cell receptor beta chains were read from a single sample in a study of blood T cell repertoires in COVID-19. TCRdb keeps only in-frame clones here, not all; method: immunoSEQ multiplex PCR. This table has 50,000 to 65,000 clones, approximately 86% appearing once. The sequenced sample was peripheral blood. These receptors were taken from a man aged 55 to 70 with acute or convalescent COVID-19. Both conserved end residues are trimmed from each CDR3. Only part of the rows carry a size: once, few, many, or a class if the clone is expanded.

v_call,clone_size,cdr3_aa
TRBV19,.,ASSIVGGRETQY
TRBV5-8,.,ASSLELAGETQY
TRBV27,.,ASSLTRDRVLGDTEAF
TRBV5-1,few,ASSYPGTYEQY
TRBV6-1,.,ASSETYRGLREPQH
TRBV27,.,ASSDTRGQGSPLH
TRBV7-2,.,ASSKRGDEQF
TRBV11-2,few,ASSLGPGGPGDEQF
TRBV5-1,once,ASSLDRGINNEQF
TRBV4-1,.,ASSQPVASGNHEQF
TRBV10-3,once,AISAGRGDEQY
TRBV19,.,ATRTSGGVQY
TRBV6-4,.,ASSEREYNEQF
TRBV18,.,ASSPATGFIGRDRDTQY
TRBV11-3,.,ASSLDGGANTGELF
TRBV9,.,ASSFVQGDTQY
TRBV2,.,ASSESRLAGGTGELF
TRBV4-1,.,ASSPVAGGQETQY
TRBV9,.,ASSVGDRQNTGELF
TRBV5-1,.,ASSLTGGKGNQPQH